Below, 30 T cell receptor beta chains from the same sample are listed, as sequenced in a study of CD8+ T cells in alopecia areata. Sequencing templates came from extracted RNA that was reverse transcribed into cDNA. Some clones are missing from TCRdb's copy, which holds only in-frame ones; the method was immunoSEQ multiplex PCR. The table includes around 210,000 clones, more than 50% detected once. The source material was CD8+ T cells sorted from blood. The receptors here all came from a human donor in good health.

In its sample, this clone was seen a few times. The chain is built from TRBV13 and TRBJ1-2; D gene uncertain. The CDR3 contains 12 residues. CDR1 and CDR2 (germline): PRHDT, FYEKMQ (reference sequence). Trimming took off 4 bases at V and 4 bases at J, with 7 bases between the two ends. CDR3 nucleotide sequence: TGTGCCAGCAGCTCCCCAGGCTATGGCTACACCTTC. Amino acids: CASSSPGYGYTF.

The gene calls are TRBV7-6 and TRBJ1-2; 7 positions match TRBD1. The V segment lost 4 bases and the J segment 4 bases; nucleotides outside the gene matches: 9. The CDR3 has 15 residues. Germline CDR1 SGHVS, CDR2 FNYEAQ. In nucleotides, the CDR3 is TGTGCCAGCAGCTGGGACCGGGACAGTGTCTATGGCTACACCTTC. This sequence encodes CASSWDRDSVYGYTF.

V is TRBV4-1 and J is TRBJ2-2; 7 nucleotides align to TRBD2. CDR3 size: 15 residues. The germline gives CDR1 MGHRA, CDR2 YSYEKL. With V trimmed by 0 bases and J by 6 bases, 4 bases remained unmatched. CDR3 in amino acids: CASSQEMTSPGELFF. Written as DNA, the CDR3 is TGCGCCAGCAGCCAAGAAATGACTAGCCCCGGGGAGCTGTTTTTT.

The chain links TRBV4-1 to TRBJ1-2, with 8 bases identical to TRBD1. Germline lookup yields CDR1 MGHRA and CDR2 YSYEKL. This CDR3 comprises 14 residues. V dropped 2 bases and J dropped 3; count of bases not matched to a gene: 2. In DNA, the CDR3 is TGCGCCAGCAGCCAAAAGACAGGGGACTATGGCTACACCTTC. Protein product: CASSQKTGDYGYTF.

The chain uses TRBV6-5 and TRBJ2-6; D remains ambiguous. The V gene's germline CDR1 is MNHEY and CDR2 SVGAGI. The V gene lost 5 bases and the J gene lost 4 bases, with 9 bases spanning the gap. This CDR3 spans 14 amino acids. The CDR3 loop is CASSPSAGANVLTF. CDR3 sequence (DNA): TGTGCCAGCAGTCCATCGGCCGGGGCCAACGTCCTGACTTTC.

This chain uses TRBV29-1 with TRBJ1-2; TRBD1 matches 9 bases. CDR1 is SQVTM and CDR2 is ANQGSEA in the germline V gene. This CDR3 comprises 14 residues. The J segment lost 4 bases and the V segment lost 7 bases, leaving 10 bases of the junction unmatched. In DNA form, the CDR3 reads TGCAGCGCCCGAGGGGACAGGGATGCCTATGGCTACACCTTC. This encodes CSARGDRDAYGYTF.

This chain links TRBV7-8 with TRBJ2-7, with D perhaps TRBD1 or TRBD2 (5 bases each). This CDR3 has 15 amino acids. Germline CDR1 reads SGHVS; CDR2 reads FQNEAQ. V shed 5 bases and J shed 5 bases, with 19 bases lying between them. CDR3 amino acids: CASSTGTRVSHEQYF. CDR3 nucleotide sequence: TGTGCCAGCAGCACCGGGACCAGGGTATCCCACGAGCAGTACTTC.

In its sample, this clone was seen a few times. This sequence joins TRBV29-1 and TRBJ2-5; D not resolved. This CDR3 has 12 residues. Germline loops: CDR1 SQVTM, CDR2 ANQGSEA. The ends were cut back, 1 base at V and 3 bases at J, with 6 bases in the middle. The CDR3, as DNA: TGCAGCGTTGAAGGAGAGGAAGAGACCCAGTACTTC. This codes for CSVEGEEETQYF.

The CDR3 loop is CASSQLQGETYGYTF. The CDR3 bases are TGTGCCAGCAGCCAGCTACAGGGGGAGACCTATGGCTACACCTTC. The genes are TRBV14 and TRBJ1-2; TRBD1 matches at 8 bases. V lost 3 bases and J lost 4; bases outside the gene matches: 7. The CDR3 length is 15 residues. CDR1 and CDR2 (germline): SGHDN, FVKESK.

V usage is TRBV10-3 and J usage is TRBJ2-3; tentatively, D is TRBD1 (6 bases). This CDR3 has 14 amino acids. Trimming shortened V by 10 bases and J by 0 bases, and 14 bases separated the two germline ends. CDR1 ENHRY and CDR2 SYGVKD come from the germline V gene. CDR3 region: CATRDTTSTDTQYF. DNA of the CDR3: TGTGCCACCCGGGACACTACTAGCACAGATACGCAGTATTTT.

This clone was picked up a small number of times. At the DNA level, this CDR3 is encoded by other sequences in the same sample as well. The chain couples TRBV20-1 to TRBJ2-7; D is possibly TRBD1 or TRBD2 (5 bases each). The length of the CDR3 is 11 residues. Trimming shortened V by 5 bases and J by 3 bases, and 8 bases separated the two germline ends. Looked up from germline, CDR1 is DFQATT and CDR2 is SNEGSKA (reference sequence). The CDR3 loop is CSARDLYEQYF. CDR3 coding DNA: TGCAGTGCTCGGGACCTCTACGAGCAGTACTTC.

The chain recombines TRBV2 with TRBJ1-2; D is unclear. Trimming took off 6 bases at V and 5 bases at J, with 7 bases between the two ends. The CDR3 runs 11 residues. The germline V gene has CDR1 SNHLY and CDR2 FYNNEI. CDR3 residues: CASREEYGYTF. CDR3 bases: TGTGCCAGCAGGGAGGAGTATGGCTACACCTTC.

The chain joins TRBV4-1 to TRBJ2-7, with unresolved D. This CDR3 has 14 residues. The V end was cut by 2 bases, the J end by 0 bases, with 8 bases between. CDR1 and CDR2 (germline): MGHRA, YSYEKL. The CDR3 bases are TGCGCCAGCAGCCAAACCCACAGCTCCTACGAGCAGTACTTC. The encoded protein is CASSQTHSSYEQYF.

V gene TRBV5-6 combines with J gene TRBJ1-4; 9 bases match TRBD1. This CDR3 has 14 residues. Germline V gene data show CDR1 as SGHDT and CDR2 as YYEEEE. V dropped 1 base and J dropped 7; count of bases not matched to a gene: 2. The CDR3 sequence is CASSLWTGVEKLFF. The CDR3 bases are TGTGCCAGCAGCTTGTGGACAGGGGTTGAAAAACTGTTTTTT.

V gene TRBV15 combines with J gene TRBJ2-3; 8 nucleotides line up with TRBD1. CDR3 length: 15 residues. CDR1 is LNHNV and CDR2 is YYDKDF in the germline V gene (reference sequence). V shed 1 base and J 5 bases; nucleotides not matched to a gene: 5. CDR3 in DNA: TGTGCCACCAGCAGAGGCAGGGGGCCAAGAGATACGCAGTATTTT. Protein sequence: CATSRGRGPRDTQYF.

This chain joins TRBV2 and TRBJ2-5; TRBD2 matches 8 bases. The CDR3 is 14 amino acids. Looked up from germline, CDR1 is SNHLY and CDR2 is FYNNEI. V lost 6 bases to trimming and J lost 5 bases; unmatched junction nucleotides: 8. CDR3 residues: CASSKRGPQETQYF. In DNA, the CDR3 is TGTGCCAGCAGCAAGCGGGGGCCCCAGGAGACCCAGTACTTC.

CDR3 loop: CASSQENQGNTEAFF. CDR3 DNA sequence: TGCGCCAGCAGCCAAGAAAATCAGGGTAACACTGAAGCTTTCTTT. The chain couples TRBV4-1 to TRBJ1-1, with D possibly TRBD1 on 5 matching bases. The germline V gene encodes CDR1 MGHRA and CDR2 YSYEKL. The ends were cut back, 0 bases at V and 2 bases at J, with 10 bases in the middle. The CDR3 extends over 15 amino acids.

The V gene is TRBV29-1, the J gene TRBJ2-5; possibly TRBD2 for D (7 bases). This CDR3 has 13 amino acids. Trimming pared 8 bases from V and 3 bases from J, leaving 16 bases between. Germline V gene sequence: CDR1 SQVTM, CDR2 ANQGSEA. CDR3 DNA: TGCAGCACCGAAAGGGGGGGGAAAGAGACCCAGTACTTC. Its translation is CSTERGGKETQYF. Combining the CDR3 with reference TRBV29-1 and TRBJ2-5 gives the whole variable domain SAVISQKPSRDICQRGTSLTIQCQVDSQVTMMFWYRQQPGQSLTLIATANQGSEATYESGFVIDKFPISRPNLTFSTLTVSNMSPEDSSIYLCSTERGGKETQYFGPGTRLLVL.

The chain combines TRBV9 with TRBJ2-5, with TRBD2 matching over 8 bases. The CDR3 covers 16 residues. Germline V gene data show CDR1 as SGDLS and CDR2 as YYNGEE. V shed 1 base and J 5 bases; nucleotides not matched to a gene: 10. In DNA, the CDR3 is TGTGCCAGCAGCGTATCCGGCGGGGGGCTGGGGGAGACCCAGTACTTC. It codes for CASSVSGGGLGETQYF.

The V gene is TRBV5-6, the J gene TRBJ1-5; D unresolved. The V and J ends lost 3 bases and 2 bases respectively, with 21 bases between them. In germline, CDR1 is SGHDT, CDR2 YYEEEE. This CDR3 has 18 residues. CDR3 residues: CASSSRARMRPGNQPQHF. In DNA form, the CDR3 reads TGTGCCAGCAGCTCCCGGGCCAGGATGAGGCCTGGCAATCAGCCCCAGCATTTT.

This clone was observed a few times. The rearrangement joins TRBV7-9 to TRBJ2-7; D perhaps matches TRBD1 (6 bases). V lost 5 bases, J lost 3 bases, and 14 bases lay in between. In germline, CDR1 is SEHNR, CDR2 FQNEAQ (reference sequence). The CDR3 loop spans 14 amino acids. This CDR3 is CASSTRDTVYEQYF. The CDR3 DNA sequence: TGTGCCAGCAGCACCCGGGACACTGTCTACGAGCAGTACTTC.

The chain recombines TRBV7-9 with TRBJ2-5; D is possibly TRBD2 (7 bases). This CDR3 region has 15 residues. Germline V lookup: CDR1 SEHNR, CDR2 FQNEAQ (reference sequence). V shed 4 bases and J shed 3 bases, with 15 bases lying between them. This chain's CDR3 is CASSSIRGGEETQYF. The CDR3 DNA sequence: TGTGCCAGCAGCTCGATCAGGGGAGGGGAAGAGACCCAGTACTTC. Together with reference TRBV7-9 and TRBJ2-5, the CDR3 gives the full variable domain: DTGVSQNPRHKITKRGQNVTFRCDPISEHNRLYWYRQTLGQGPEFLTYFQNEAQLEKSRLLSDRFSAERPKGSFSTLEIQRTEQGDSAMYLCASSSIRGGEETQYFGPGTRLLVL.

CDR3 sequence (DNA): TGTGCCAGCAGTTTAGTGGCAGGACCTCACTATGGCTACACCTTC. It yields the protein CASSLVAGPHYGYTF. The chain combines TRBV27 with TRBJ1-2, with D uncertain. Trimming left V 2 bases short and J 3 bases short, with 13 bases between. Per the germline V gene, CDR1 is MNHEY and CDR2 is SMNVEV (reference sequence). This CDR3 region has 15 residues.

This clone was counted at least ten times. The rearrangement links TRBV29-1 to TRBJ2-1; D gene uncertain. The CDR3 totals 11 residues. V was clipped by 4 bases and J by 6 bases, with 7 bases between them. Per germline, CDR1 SQVTM and CDR2 ANQGSEA. CDR3 sequence reads: CSVAPVNEQFF. For the CDR3, the DNA is TGCAGCGTTGCGCCTGTCAATGAGCAGTTCTTC.

The V and J genes are TRBV25-1 and TRBJ1-1; D gene uncertain. Trimming took off 1 base at V and 2 bases at J, with 5 bases between the two ends. Germline CDR1 reads MGHDK; CDR2 reads SYGVNS. There are 13 residues in the CDR3. The CDR3 nucleotides read TGTGCCAGCAGTGAATCAGCCAACACTGAAGCTTTCTTT. Its translation is CASSESANTEAFF.

The count of this clone is one. The V gene is TRBV30, the J gene TRBJ1-2; 9 nucleotides match TRBD1. The CDR3 extends over 13 amino acids. Germline trimming cut 3 bases from V and 2 bases from J; bases unmatched to any gene: 1. The germline V gene has CDR1 GTSNPN and CDR2 SVGIG (reference sequence). CDR3 in DNA: TGTGCCTGGAGCGGGACAGGGAACTATGGCTACACCTTC. Its protein product is CAWSGTGNYGYTF. The variable domain in full, completed from reference TRBV30 and TRBJ1-2, reads SQTIHQWPATLVQPVGSPLSLECTVEGTSNPNLYWYRQAAGRGLQLLFYSVGIGQISSEVPQNLSASRPQDRQFILSSKKLLLSDSGFYLCAWSGTGNYGYTFGSGTRLTVV.

V and J are TRBV4-1 and TRBJ1-2; no definite D call. The length of the CDR3 is 12 residues. Germline CDR1 is MGHRA and CDR2 is YSYEKL. The V end was cut by 0 bases, the J end by 8 bases, with 7 bases between. CDR3 protein: CASSQDRRGYTF. As DNA, the CDR3 is TGCGCCAGCAGCCAAGACCGACGGGGCTACACCTTC.

This clone has just a few counts. The chain uses TRBV29-1 and TRBJ2-2; the D is unclear. The V end lost 2 bases, the J end lost 6 bases, and 10 bases lay between the germline ends. The CDR3 spans 13 residues. The germline V gene has CDR1 SQVTM and CDR2 ANQGSEA. CDR3 nucleotide sequence: TGCAGCGTTGAATTTGGGGTCCCCGGGGAGCTGTTTTTT. Translation gives CSVEFGVPGELFF.

The chain recombines TRBV4-1 with TRBJ1-2; 9 bases match TRBD1. Germline V gene data show CDR1 as MGHRA and CDR2 as YSYEKL. The CDR3 contains 15 residues. V gave up 3 bases and J gave up 8 bases; unmatched junction bases: 10. CDR3 sequence: CASSQRTGEDRGYTF. Here the CDR3 DNA reads TGCGCCAGCAGCCAGCGGACAGGGGAAGATCGCGGCTACACCTTC.

This clone was seen a handful of times. V is TRBV5-1 and J is TRBJ1-1; D remains ambiguous. There are 13 residues in the CDR3. Trimming cost V 3 bases and J 3 bases, with 9 bases left between them. Germline CDR1 is SGHRS and CDR2 is YFSETQ. As DNA, the CDR3 is TGCGCCAGCAGCTGGGCAGGTGACACTGAAGCTTTCTTT. The encoded protein is CASSWAGDTEAFF.